This T cell receptor beta chain was observed in a study of cytotoxic CD8 clonotypes in ibrutinib-treated CLL. The wider study: Of a cohort that held roughly eleven relapsed/refractory and fewer than 16 treatment-naive patients, around 17 were IGHV unmutated.

Worth noting for this clone: Its antigen is not identified. Other DNA sequences in this sample translate to the same CDR3.

The study, taken as a whole, reports: Clonality increased at ibrutinib response and stayed stable in sustained remission. At progression, however, it fell back toward baseline. Researchers report that baseline clonality outpaced age-matched healthy donors and tracked circulating CD8+ T-cell counts.

V was shortened by 4 bases and J by 0 bases, with 0 bases between the two germline ends. This CDR3 region has 11 residues. Germline-derived CDR1 and CDR2 are MDHEN and SYDVKM. Profiled with immunoSEQ multiplex PCR; TCRdb holds only in-frame clones, not every one. The sample shows about 160,000 clones, approximately 77% of them seen only once. This sample comprised PBMCs, obtained after 12 months of ibrutinib treatment. The chain combines TRBV28 with TRBJ1-2; D is undetermined. The clonotype comes from a human donor with chronic lymphocytic leukemia. DNA for the CDR3: TGTGCCAGCAGTTCTAACTATGGCTACACCTTC. Amino acid sequence: CASSSNYGYTF.